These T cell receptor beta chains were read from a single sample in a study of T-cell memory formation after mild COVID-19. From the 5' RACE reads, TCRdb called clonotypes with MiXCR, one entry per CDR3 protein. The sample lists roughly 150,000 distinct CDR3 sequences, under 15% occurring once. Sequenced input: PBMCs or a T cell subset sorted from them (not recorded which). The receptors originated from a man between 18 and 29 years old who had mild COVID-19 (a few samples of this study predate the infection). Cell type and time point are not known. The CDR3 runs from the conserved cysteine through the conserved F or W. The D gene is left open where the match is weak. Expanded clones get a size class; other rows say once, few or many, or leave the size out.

CDR3: CASSLGDTLARVGQFF
DNA: TGTGCCAGCAGCTTAGGGGACACCCTTGCTAGGGTTGGGCAGTTCTTC
V: TRBV11-2
D: .
J: TRBJ2-1
size: .
length: 16

CDR3: CASSPGNQANYGYTF
DNA: TGTGCCAGCAGCCCCGGGAACCAAGCTAACTATGGCTACACCTTC
V: TRBV3-1
D: .
J: TRBJ1-2
size: .
length: 15

CDR3: CASSLAATETQYF
DNA: TGCGCCAGCAGCTTGGCGGCAACAGAGACCCAGTACTTC
V: TRBV5-1
D: .
J: TRBJ2-5
size: .
length: 13

CDR3: CASQRADNEKLFF
DNA: TGTGCCAGCCAGCGGGCGGATAATGAAAAACTGTTTTTT
V: TRBV25-1
D: .
J: TRBJ1-4
size: .
length: 13

CDR3: CASSQVGHRDYGYTF
DNA: TGCGCCAGCAGCCAAGTCGGGCACCGTGACTATGGCTACACCTTC
V: TRBV4-1
D: .
J: TRBJ1-2
size: few
length: 15

CDR3: CATSVGVLHF
DNA: TGTGCCACCAGTGTCGGTGTCCTCCACTTT
V: TRBV24-1
D: .
J: TRBJ1-6
size: .
length: 10

CDR3: CASSLSSGLKAFF
DNA: TGTGCCAGCAGTTTATCGAGTGGCCTAAAAGCTTTCTTT
V: TRBV27
D: .
J: TRBJ1-1
size: few
length: 13

CDR3: CASRSGRNEQFF
DNA: TGTGCCAGCAGATCAGGGAGGAATGAGCAGTTCTTC
V: TRBV12-3/TRBV12-4
D: .
J: TRBJ2-1
size: many
length: 12

CDR3: CASSSAGANVLTF
DNA: TGTGCCAGCAGTTCTGCTGGGGCCAACGTCCTGACTTTC
V: TRBV12-3/TRBV12-4
D: .
J: TRBJ2-6
size: .
length: 13

CDR3: CASSVEGQRFRSGEQFF
DNA: TGTGCCAGCAGCGTAGAGGGACAGAGGTTCCGGTCGGGTGAGCAGTTCTTC
V: TRBV9
D: TRBD1
J: TRBJ2-1
size: few
length: 17

CDR3: CASSLGGGQETQYF
DNA: TGCGCCAGCAGCTTGGGCGGGGGACAAGAGACCCAGTACTTC
V: TRBV5-1
D: TRBD2
J: TRBJ2-5
size: many
length: 14

CDR3: CASSQGRQGARSEAFF
DNA: TGCGCCAGCAGCCAAGGGAGACAGGGGGCGCGGTCTGAAGCTTTCTTT
V: TRBV4-1
D: TRBD1
J: TRBJ1-1
size: few
length: 16

CDR3: CASSWTGAGDEQYF
DNA: TGTGCCAGCAGTTGGACAGGGGCCGGGGACGAGCAGTACTTC
V: TRBV27
D: TRBD1
J: TRBJ2-7
size: few
length: 14

CDR3: CASSLDRVQETQYF
DNA: TGTGCCAGCAGCTTAGACAGGGTACAAGAGACCCAGTACTTC
V: TRBV11-2
D: .
J: TRBJ2-5
size: few
length: 14

CDR3: CSARDVSGQADGAFF
DNA: TGCAGTGCTAGAGATGTCTCCGGGCAGGCGGACGGAGCTTTCTTT
V: TRBV20-1
D: .
J: TRBJ1-1
size: .
length: 15

CDR3: CASSFGTGEGPLHF
DNA: TGTGCCAGCAGCTTCGGGACAGGGGAGGGACCCCTCCACTTT
V: TRBV7-3
D: TRBD1
J: TRBJ1-6
size: .
length: 14

CDR3: CASRWEVSDGYTF
DNA: TGCGCCAGCAGGTGGGAAGTGAGCGATGGCTACACCTTC
V: TRBV5-1
D: .
J: TRBJ1-2
size: .
length: 13

CDR3: CASSPVRESTGELFF
DNA: TGTGCCAGCAGCCCGGTCAGGGAGTCCACCGGGGAGCTGTTTTTT
V: TRBV7-2
D: .
J: TRBJ2-2
size: .
length: 15

CDR3: CASSLYVGELFF
DNA: TGTGCCAGCAGCTTATACGTCGGGGAGCTGTTTTTT
V: TRBV11-2
D: .
J: TRBJ2-2
size: .
length: 12

CDR3: CASRPAGASEKLFF
DNA: TGTGCCAGCAGGCCAGCGGGGGCGAGTGAAAAACTGTTTTTT
V: TRBV27
D: .
J: TRBJ1-4
size: .
length: 14

CDR3: CASSQMTDQPQHF
DNA: TGTGCCAGCAGCCAAATGACAGATCAGCCCCAGCATTTT
V: TRBV3-1
D: .
J: TRBJ1-5
size: .
length: 13

CDR3: CASSLVGANSPLHF
DNA: TGTGCCAGCAGCTTAGTGGGGGCTAATTCACCCCTCCACTTT
V: TRBV7-2
D: .
J: TRBJ1-6
size: few
length: 14

CDR3: CASKESWSTDTQYF
DNA: TGTGCCAGCAAGGAGTCGTGGAGCACAGATACGCAGTATTTT
V: TRBV2
D: .
J: TRBJ2-3
size: .
length: 14

CDR3: CASSLSWDSSYEQYF
DNA: TGTGCCAGCAGCTTATCCTGGGACAGCTCCTACGAGCAGTACTTC
V: TRBV7-2
D: TRBD1
J: TRBJ2-7
size: many
length: 15

CDR3: CASIGGYNEQFF
DNA: TGCGCCAGCATCGGGGGTTACAATGAGCAGTTCTTC
V: TRBV10-1
D: .
J: TRBJ2-1
size: .
length: 12

CDR3: CASREGYGYTF
DNA: TGTGCCAGCCGAGAGGGCTATGGCTACACCTTC
V: TRBV18
D: .
J: TRBJ1-2
size: .
length: 11

CDR3: CSAHPAAGYTDTQYF
DNA: TGCAGTGCACATCCGGCAGCGGGGTACACAGATACGCAGTATTTT
V: TRBV20-1
D: TRBD2
J: TRBJ2-3
size: .
length: 15

CDR3: CASSLVGTKNEKLFF
DNA: TGCGCCAGCAGCTTGGTGGGGACAAAGAATGAAAAACTGTTTTTT
V: TRBV5-1
D: .
J: TRBJ1-4
size: few
length: 15

CDR3: CASSYASQETQYF
DNA: TGTGCCAGCAGTTATGCGTCCCAAGAGACCCAGTACTTC
V: TRBV6-2/TRBV6-3
D: .
J: TRBJ2-5
size: few
length: 13

CDR3: CATYDRHLTGELFF
DNA: TGTGCCACTTACGACAGGCACCTCACCGGGGAGCTGTTTTTT
V: TRBV19
D: .
J: TRBJ2-2
size: few
length: 14

CDR3: CASRRDRDVAEAFF
DNA: TGTGCCAGCAGACGGGACAGGGATGTGGCTGAAGCTTTCTTT
V: TRBV7-2
D: TRBD1
J: TRBJ1-1
size: .
length: 14

CDR3: CASSGSGEPLDEQFF
DNA: TGTGCCAGCAGCGGCAGCGGGGAACCTCTGGATGAGCAGTTCTTC
V: TRBV12-3/TRBV12-4
D: TRBD2
J: TRBJ2-1
size: many
length: 15

CDR3: CATSDRVGGSTDTQYF
DNA: TGTGCCACCAGTGATCGGGTCGGGGGGAGCACAGATACGCAGTATTTT
V: TRBV24-1
D: TRBD2
J: TRBJ2-3
size: .
length: 16

CDR3: CASSLRPAGAGANVLTF
DNA: TGTGCCAGCAGCTTACGACCCGCAGGGGCTGGGGCCAACGTCCTGACTTTC
V: TRBV7-3
D: .
J: TRBJ2-6
size: .
length: 17

CDR3: CAWSGDYLYEQYF
DNA: TGTGCCTGGAGCGGAGATTACCTCTACGAGCAGTACTTC
V: TRBV30
D: .
J: TRBJ2-7
size: few
length: 13

CDR3: CASSQDGAGNSPLHF
DNA: TGCGCCAGCAGCCAAGACGGGGCAGGAAATTCACCCCTCCACTTT
V: TRBV4-1
D: .
J: TRBJ1-6
size: few
length: 15